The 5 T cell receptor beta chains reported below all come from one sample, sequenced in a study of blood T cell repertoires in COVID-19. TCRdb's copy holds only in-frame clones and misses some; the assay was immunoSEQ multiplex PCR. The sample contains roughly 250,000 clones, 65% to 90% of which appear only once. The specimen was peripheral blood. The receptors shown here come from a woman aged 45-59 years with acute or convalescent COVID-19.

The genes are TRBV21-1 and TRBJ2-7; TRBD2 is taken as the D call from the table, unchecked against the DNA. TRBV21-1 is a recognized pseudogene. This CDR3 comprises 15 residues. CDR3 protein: CASSKEGTGTYEQYF. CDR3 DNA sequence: TGTGCCAGCAGCAAAGAGGGGACTGGGACCTACGAGCAGTACTTC.

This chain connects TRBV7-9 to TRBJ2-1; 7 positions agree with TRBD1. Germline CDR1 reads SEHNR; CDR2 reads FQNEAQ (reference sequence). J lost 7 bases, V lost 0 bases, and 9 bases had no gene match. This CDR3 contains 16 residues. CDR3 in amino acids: CASSLAGRGKMNEQFF. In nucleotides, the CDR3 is TGTGCCAGCAGCTTAGCTGGCAGGGGGAAAATGAATGAGCAGTTCTTC.

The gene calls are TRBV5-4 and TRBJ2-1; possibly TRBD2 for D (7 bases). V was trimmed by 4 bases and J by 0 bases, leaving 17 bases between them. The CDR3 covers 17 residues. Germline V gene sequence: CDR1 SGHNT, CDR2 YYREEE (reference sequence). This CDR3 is CASSGGGGASSYNEQFF. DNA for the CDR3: TGTGCCAGCAGCGGGGGGGGCGGGGCAAGCTCCTACAATGAGCAGTTCTTC.

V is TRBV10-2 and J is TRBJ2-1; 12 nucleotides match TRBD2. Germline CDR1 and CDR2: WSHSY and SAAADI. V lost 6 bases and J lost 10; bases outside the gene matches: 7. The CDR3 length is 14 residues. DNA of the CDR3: TGCGCCAGCAGCGCTAGCGGGGGGGCATTAGAGCAGTTCTTC. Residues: CASSASGGALEQFF.

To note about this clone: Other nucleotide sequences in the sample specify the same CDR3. The CDR3 spells CASSPGGSSYNEQFF. The CDR3 DNA is TGTGCCAGCTCACCCGGCGGGAGCTCCTACAATGAGCAGTTCTTC. The chain uses TRBV18 and TRBJ2-1; 7 bases map to TRBD2. Germline assignment: CDR1 KGHSH and CDR2 LQKENI. J gave up 0 bases and V 3 bases, and 2 bases lay outside the gene matches. The CDR3 has 15 residues.